These 13 T cell receptor beta chains came from one sample sequenced in a study of cytomegalovirus exposure and HLA in healthy donors. Primers: 60 Vbeta forward and 13 Jbeta reverse. Some clones are missing from TCRdb's copy, which holds only in-frame ones; the method was immunoSEQ multiplex PCR. The data show 130,000 or so clones, about 70% seen once. Sequencing was carried out using PBMCs. The receptor source for this set is a woman in her 40s in good health and CMV-seropositive.

This clone was found once. J is TRBJ2-2 and V is TRBV29-1; TRBD2 aligns across 13 bases. Germline CDR1 and CDR2: SQVTM and ANQGSEA. The J segment lost 4 bases and the V segment lost 7 bases, leaving 3 bases of the junction unmatched. The CDR3 extends over 14 amino acids. This CDR3 reads CSGGLAGSTGELFF. CDR3 coding DNA: TGCAGCGGGGGACTAGCGGGAAGCACCGGGGAGCTGTTTTTT.

The chain couples TRBV4-3 to TRBJ2-1, with 7 nucleotides matching TRBD1. CDR3 size: 17 residues. Germline assignment: CDR1 LGHNA and CDR2 YSLEER. Trimming at V came to 1 base and at J to 2 bases, leaving 8 bases not matched to a gene. CDR3 nucleotides: TGCGCCAGCAGCCAAGCAAGAAACAGGGGAACCTACAATGAGCAGTTCTTC. Translation: CASSQARNRGTYNEQFF.

This clone was seen a single time. This chain joins TRBV15 and TRBJ1-6; D call uncertain. Trimming removed 1 base at V and 3 bases at J, with 19 bases between. The CDR3 has 19 amino acids. Germline lookup yields CDR1 LNHNV and CDR2 YYDKDF (reference sequence). CDR3 sequence (DNA): TGTGCCACCAGCAGAGCTTTGGGCAACACGGTTAACTATAATTCACCCCTCCACTTT. Translated: CATSRALGNTVNYNSPLHF.

The J gene is TRBJ2-7, the V gene TRBV19; D is undetermined. The V end was cut by 5 bases, the J end by 3 bases, with 11 bases between. This CDR3 region has 13 residues. Germline V gene sequence: CDR1 LNHDA, CDR2 SQIVND (reference sequence). CDR3 DNA: TGTGCCAGTAGTTCCGTAATCTACTACGAGCAGTACTTC. It translates to CASSSVIYYEQYF.

The J gene is TRBJ1-1, the V gene TRBV4-1, with 7 bases that match TRBD1. CDR3 size: 15 residues. Germline-derived CDR1 and CDR2 are MGHRA and YSYEKL. The junction had 6 bases not matched to a gene; V was cut back by 0 bases and J by 5 bases. CDR3 amino acids: CASSQDGRGYTEAFF. The DNA for the CDR3 is TGCGCCAGCAGCCAAGACGGCAGGGGGTATACTGAAGCTTTCTTT.

This clone was counted between two and nine times. The J gene is TRBJ2-5, the V gene TRBV23-1; D perhaps matches TRBD1 (6 bases). Being an ORF, TRBV23-1 has a function that is uncertain. V lost 3 bases and J lost 5, with 37 bases in between. The CDR3 is 22 amino acids. The CDR3 DNA reads as TGCGCCAGCAGTCACTTCCCGCTGGTTCACTGGGACGCGGACAGTGTGAAGGAGACCCAGTACTTC. Translated, it gives CASSHFPLVHWDADSVKETQYF.

The gene calls are TRBV4-2 and TRBJ2-7, with D tentatively TRBD1 (6 bases). Trimming left V 1 base short and J 2 bases short, with 6 bases between. The germline V gene encodes CDR1 LGHNA and CDR2 YNFKEQ. The CDR3 runs to 13 residues. The CDR3 sequence is CASSQAGAYEQYF. The DNA for the CDR3 is TGTGCCAGCAGCCAAGCAGGGGCCTACGAGCAGTACTTC.

The J gene is TRBJ2-3, the V gene TRBV5-4; D is ambiguous. The CDR3 extends over 11 amino acids. Germline assignment: CDR1 SGHNT and CDR2 YYREEE (reference sequence). The germline V and J ends were trimmed by 4 bases and 3 bases, with 3 bases remaining between them. The CDR3 sequence is CASSRTDTQYF. The DNA of the CDR3 is TGTGCCAGCAGCCGGACAGATACGCAGTATTTT.

The chain uses TRBV7-8 and TRBJ2-7; 8 nucleotides line up with TRBD1. This CDR3 spans 16 amino acids. CDR1 and CDR2 from the germline V gene are SGHVS and FQNEAQ. V shed 3 bases and J 4 bases; nucleotides not matched to a gene: 11. The CDR3 sequence is CASSLQPGQGKYEQYF. In DNA form, the CDR3 reads TGTGCCAGCAGCTTGCAGCCAGGACAGGGCAAGTACGAGCAGTACTTC.

The CDR3 loop is CAWNRGGRYTGELFF. Here the CDR3 DNA reads TGTGCCTGGAACCGGGGGGGTAGATACACCGGGGAGCTGTTTTTT. The V gene is TRBV30, the J gene TRBJ2-2; TRBD2 matches 8 bases. Trimming cost V 4 bases and J 3 bases; bases outside gene matches: 7. The CDR3 has 15 residues. CDR1 and CDR2 from the germline V gene are GTSNPN and SVGIG (reference sequence).

The V gene is TRBV6-5, the J gene TRBJ2-5, with D maybe TRBD1 (6 bases). Trimming cost V 0 bases and J 0 bases, with 11 bases left between them. The CDR3 is 16 residues long. CDR1 is MNHEY, CDR2 SVGAGI, per germline. The chain's CDR3 is CASSYSRDTYQETQYF. In DNA form, the CDR3 reads TGTGCCAGCAGTTACTCCCGGGACACCTACCAAGAGACCCAGTACTTC.

The rearrangement joins TRBV28 to TRBJ1-4; D gene unclear. Germline lookup yields CDR1 MDHEN and CDR2 SYDVKM. CDR3 size: 14 residues. V was clipped by 2 bases and J by 8 bases, with 12 bases between them. In nucleotides, the CDR3 is TGTGCCAGCAGTTTAGGAGGAAGGGAGGAAAAACTGTTTTTT. It is translated as CASSLGGREEKLFF. The whole variable domain, filled in from reference TRBV28 and TRBJ1-4, reads DVKVTQSSRYLVKRTGEKVFLECVQDMDHENMFWYRQDPGLGLRLIYFSYDVKMKEKGDIPEGYSVSREKKERFSLILESASTNQTSMYLCASSLGGREEKLFFGSGTQLSVL.

This clone was seen just once. The V and J genes are TRBV10-3 and TRBJ1-1; D not resolved. Per the germline V gene, CDR1 is ENHRY and CDR2 is SYGVKD. Deletions cut 0 bases from V and 0 bases from J, with 8 bases between. The CDR3 contains 15 residues. The CDR3 here is CAISESVRLNTEAFF. The CDR3 DNA is TGTGCCATCAGTGAGTCGGTGCGGCTGAACACTGAAGCTTTCTTT.